The 18 T cell receptor beta chains given below trace back to one sample, sequenced in a study of cytomegalovirus exposure and HLA in healthy donors. This PCR relied on a set of 60 Vbeta primers and 13 Jbeta primers. Assay used: immunoSEQ multiplex PCR; TCRdb lists only in-frame clones, some missing. Among some 130,000 clones, approximately 80% were seen once, and the ten largest hold about 10%. The specimen was PBMCs. All receptors come from a male donor in good health and CMV-seropositive.

The chain carries TRBV29-1 and TRBJ2-2, with a weak D call TRBD2 (6 bases). CDR3 length: 14 residues. Trimming took off 7 bases at V and 1 base at J, with 13 bases between the two ends. The germline CDR1 and CDR2 sequences are SQVTM and ANQGSEA. The CDR3 here is CSGRKEGNTGELFF. The CDR3 bases are TGCAGCGGAAGGAAGGAGGGGAACACCGGGGAGCTGTTTTTT.

This clone was observed a few times. This chain connects TRBV5-1 to TRBJ2-2; 8 nucleotides match TRBD2. J gave up 5 bases and V 4 bases, and 13 bases lay outside the gene matches. This CDR3 is 17 amino acids long. Germline V gene lookup returns CDR1 SGHRS and CDR2 YFSETQ. The CDR3 DNA is TGCGCCAGCAGCCCGGAGGGGCTAGCGGGCGGGACCGGGGAGCTGTTTTTT. Amino acid sequence: CASSPEGLAGGTGELFF. Combining the CDR3 with reference TRBV5-1 and TRBJ2-2 gives the whole variable domain KAGVTQTPRYLIKTRGQQVTLSCSPISGHRSVSWYQQTPGQGLQFLFEYFSETQRNKGNFPGRFSGRQFSNSRSEMNVSTLELGDSALYLCASSPEGLAGGTGELFFGEGSRLTVL.

This clone was seen only once. The chain has TRBV2 and TRBJ2-4; a possible D gene is TRBD2 (6 bases). V dropped 4 bases and J dropped 12 bases, with 13 bases sitting between them. CDR3 length: 12 residues. Germline assignment: CDR1 SNHLY and CDR2 FYNNEI. The CDR3 DNA reads TGTGCCAGCAGTGCCGGGGGATACAGTCAGTACTTC. Its protein product is CASSAGGYSQYF.

The V gene is TRBV5-4, the J gene TRBJ1-2; 9 positions match TRBD1. This CDR3 has 13 residues. Germline CDR1 SGHNT, CDR2 YYREEE (reference sequence). With V trimmed by 5 bases and J by 5 bases, 4 bases remained unmatched. In DNA, the CDR3 is TGTGCCAGCAGGGACGGGACAGGGTATGGCTACACCTTC. This gives the protein CASRDGTGYGYTF.

With regard to this clone: The junction shows a germline mismatch at one end, possibly a read error. The sample has other DNA sequences that encode this CDR3 too. The chain carries TRBV4-3 and TRBJ2-5; TRBD1 matches 10 bases. CDR3 size: 18 residues. Germline CDR1 and CDR2: LGHNA and YSLEER. The CDR3 nucleotides are TGCGCTAGCAGCCAAGAGAGGGGAGGACAGGGGGTTAGAAAGACCCAGTACTTC. This encodes CASSQERGGQGVRKTQYF.

This chain links TRBV13 with TRBJ2-1; TRBD2 matches 9 bases. The CDR3 contains 15 residues. J was trimmed by 8 bases and V by 5 bases; bases with no gene match: 10. CDR1 is PRHDT, CDR2 FYEKMQ, per germline (reference sequence). CDR3 nucleotides: TGTGCCAGCAGCCGGTTTGGAGCGGGAGGCGATGAGCAGTTCTTC. The encoded protein is CASSRFGAGGDEQFF.

The V call is TRBV4-1, the J call TRBJ2-7; no clear D gene. The CDR3 is 16 amino acids. Trimming took off 1 base at V and 2 bases at J, with 15 bases between the two ends. Germline V gene data show CDR1 as MGHRA and CDR2 as YSYEKL. The CDR3 here is CASSQGLLRHTYEQYF. For the CDR3, the DNA is TGCGCCAGCAGCCAAGGACTTCTGCGGCACACCTACGAGCAGTACTTC.

This clone has more than one count but fewer than ten. The chain joins TRBV9 to TRBJ2-2; maybe TRBD1 (5 bases). The germline CDR1 and CDR2 sequences are SGDLS and YYNGEE. This CDR3 has 13 amino acids. Trimming took off 3 bases at V and 5 bases at J, with 8 bases between the two ends. The CDR3 bases are TGTGCCAGCAGCGCACAGGTTACCGGGGAGCTGTTTTTT. It specifies CASSAQVTGELFF.

The V call is TRBV30, the J call TRBJ2-3; the match to TRBD2 covers 11 bases. With 5 bases clipped from V and 4 bases from J, the junction kept 2 bases outside the gene matches. Looked up from germline, CDR1 is GTSNPN and CDR2 is SVGIG (reference sequence). This CDR3 comprises 13 residues. The CDR3 DNA sequence: TGTGCCTGGGGGACTAGCGGCGCAGATACGCAGTATTTT. It codes for CAWGTSGADTQYF.

The V gene is TRBV19, the J gene TRBJ1-1; no firm D call. Trimming pared 5 bases from V and 6 bases from J, leaving 16 bases between. The germline V gene has CDR1 LNHDA and CDR2 SQIVND (reference sequence). The CDR3 has 14 residues. CDR3 amino acids: CASSPFGDGAEAFF. CDR3 coding DNA: TGTGCCAGTAGTCCCTTCGGGGATGGGGCTGAAGCTTTCTTT.

The chain has TRBV5-6 and TRBJ2-1, with 9 bases identical to TRBD2. V trimming: 4 bases; J trimming: 4 bases; junction bases outside the gene matches: 6. From germline, CDR1 is SGHDT and CDR2 YYEEEE. This CDR3 has 15 residues. The CDR3 DNA is TGTGCCAGCAGCCCCGGGACTAGCAGATACAATGAGCAGTTCTTC. It encodes CASSPGTSRYNEQFF.

The V gene is TRBV5-1, the J gene TRBJ2-7; D perhaps matches TRBD1 (6 bases). From germline, CDR1 is SGHRS and CDR2 YFSETQ. CDR3 length equals 14 residues. Trimming took 3 bases from V and 0 from J, leaving 10 bases between them. The DNA for the CDR3 is TGCGCCAGCAGCTCCACAGGGAACTCCTACGAGCAGTACTTC. Encoded protein: CASSSTGNSYEQYF.

The V gene is TRBV7-3, the J gene TRBJ2-7, with a tentative D call TRBD1 (5 bases). Germline-derived CDR1 and CDR2 are SGHTA and FQGTGA. CDR3 size: 13 residues. Trimming pared 3 bases from V and 2 bases from J, leaving 8 bases between. This CDR3 is CASSLDTTYEQYF. The DNA of the CDR3 is TGTGCCAGCAGCTTGGACACTACCTACGAGCAGTACTTC.

The V call is TRBV4-3, the J call TRBJ2-3; no clear D. The CDR3 spans 17 residues. V lost 0 bases and J lost 0, with 13 bases in between. Germline V gene sequence: CDR1 LGHNA, CDR2 YSLEER. The CDR3 DNA reads TGCGCCAGCAGCCAAGAAAAAAACGGTTATAGCACAGATACGCAGTATTTT. Residues: CASSQEKNGYSTDTQYF.

This chain connects TRBV15 to TRBJ2-7; 9 bases align to TRBD1. Germline V gene sequence: CDR1 LNHNV, CDR2 YYDKDF (reference sequence). This CDR3 region has 16 residues. The J segment lost 3 bases and the V segment lost 3 bases, leaving 9 bases of the junction unmatched. The CDR3 loop is CATSRGTGTGYYEQYF. The CDR3 bases are TGTGCCACCAGCAGGGGTACCGGGACAGGGTACTACGAGCAGTACTTC.

The genes are TRBV28 and TRBJ1-4; perhaps TRBD1 as D (5 bases). This CDR3 is 13 amino acids long. Between the trimmed V and J ends, which lost 10 bases and 7 bases, there was a span of 16 bases. The germline V gene has CDR1 MDHEN and CDR2 SYDVKM. The CDR3 is CATSTAQGEKLFF. CDR3 coding DNA: TGTGCCACCTCCACGGCGCAGGGTGAAAAACTGTTTTTT.

V gene TRBV7-8 combines with J gene TRBJ1-4; TRBD1 matches 7 bases. Germline loops: CDR1 SGHVS, CDR2 FQNEAQ. Trimming removed 5 bases from V and 0 bases from J; junction bases left unmatched: 6. This CDR3 region has 16 residues. Here the CDR3 reads CASSTGQATTNEKLFF. Written as DNA, the CDR3 is TGTGCCAGCAGCACCGGACAGGCGACAACTAATGAAAAACTGTTTTTT.

This clone was recorded once. The chain is built from TRBV19 and TRBJ2-1; maybe TRBD2 (6 bases). V lost 6 bases to trimming and J lost 8 bases, with 14 bases between them. The CDR3 sequence is 13 residues long. The germline V gene encodes CDR1 LNHDA and CDR2 SQIVND (reference sequence). This CDR3 reads CASRTTGDHEQFF. CDR3 DNA sequence: TGTGCCAGTAGGACCACGGGGGACCATGAGCAGTTCTTC.